The 30 T cell receptor beta chains below were found in one sample sequenced in a study of shared T cell receptors in the human thymus. The method was immunoSEQ multiplex PCR; TCRdb's version includes in-frame clones alone and lacks a portion of them. This table holds hundreds of thousands of clones, around 87% found once. The same sample was also studied in work on human thymus T cells.

Sequencing was done on a sample of thymocytes. These receptor sequences come from a boy under two years old with a congenital heart defect.

This chain links TRBV27 with TRBJ2-7, with D perhaps TRBD1 (6 bases). Trimming removed 6 bases at V and 5 bases at J, with 23 bases between. Germline CDR1 reads MNHEY; CDR2 reads SMNVEV (reference sequence). This CDR3 comprises 16 residues. The CDR3 DNA follows: TGTGCCAGCAGCTCTCAAGCCCCGGGACATCTCCACGAGCAGTACTTC. As protein: CASSSQAPGHLHEQYF.

The chain joins TRBV4-3 to TRBJ2-1, with 14 nucleotides matching TRBD2. Germline lookup yields CDR1 LGHNA and CDR2 YSLEER. The junction had 4 bases not matched to a gene; V was cut back by 2 bases and J by 7 bases. The CDR3 extends over 16 amino acids. The CDR3 is CASSQTGTSGRNEQFF. As DNA, the CDR3 is TGCGCCAGCAGCCAAACCGGGACTAGCGGGAGAAATGAGCAGTTCTTC.

The chain combines TRBV28 with TRBJ1-1, with 7 nucleotides matching TRBD1. Germline loops: CDR1 MDHEN, CDR2 SYDVKM. CDR3 size: 14 residues. Unmatched junction bases numbered 9, after V lost 10 bases and J lost 1 base. For the CDR3, the DNA is TGTGCCACCCTTCATACAGGGGCGAACACTGAAGCTTTCTTT. Translating gives CATLHTGANTEAFF. The complete variable domain, with remaining parts taken from reference TRBV28 and TRBJ1-1, reads DVKVTQSSRYLVKRTGEKVFLECVQDMDHENMFWYRQDPGLGLRLIYFSYDVKMKEKGDIPEGYSVSREKKERFSLILESASTNQTSMYLCATLHTGANTEAFFGQGTRLTVV.

The rearrangement uses TRBV27 and TRBJ2-7, with D maybe TRBD2 (5 bases). The CDR3 runs to 14 residues. Germline CDR1 and CDR2: MNHEY and SMNVEV (reference sequence). V was shortened by 7 bases and J by 0 bases, with 13 bases between the two germline ends. CDR3 amino acids: CASKERETSYEQYF. CDR3 DNA: TGTGCCAGCAAAGAGAGGGAGACCTCCTACGAGCAGTACTTC.

This chain joins TRBV6-5 and TRBJ1-5, with D tentatively TRBD1 (6 bases). The CDR3 is made up of 15 amino acids. The V end was cut by 4 bases, the J end by 0 bases, with 10 bases between. Germline CDR1 and CDR2: MNHEY and SVGAGI. CDR3 bases: TGTGCCAGCAGTTCTCACAGGGATAGCAATCAGCCCCAGCATTTT. Its translation is CASSSHRDSNQPQHF.

The chain is built from TRBV5-1 and TRBJ2-1, with 8 bases identical to TRBD1. Germline V gives CDR1 SGHRS, CDR2 YFSETQ. V dropped 3 bases and J dropped 9; count of bases not matched to a gene: 14. CDR3 length: 16 amino acids. CDR3 sequence reads: CASSSLRDRRLGEQFF. The CDR3 nucleotides are TGCGCCAGCAGCTCTCTCCGGGACAGGCGCCTTGGTGAGCAGTTCTTC.

This chain joins TRBV13 and TRBJ2-7; TRBD2 aligns across 9 bases. This CDR3 region has 17 residues. V was clipped by 5 bases and J by 5 bases; unmatched bases: 16. From germline, CDR1 is PRHDT and CDR2 FYEKMQ (reference sequence). CDR3 in amino acids: CASSRAEGSGSPHEQYF. DNA for the CDR3: TGTGCCAGCAGCCGCGCTGAGGGTAGCGGGAGTCCCCACGAGCAGTACTTC.

The J gene is TRBJ2-1, the V gene TRBV7-2; TRBD2 is a possible D gene (7 bases). Trimming removed 1 base at V and 2 bases at J, with 12 bases between. CDR1 is SGHTA and CDR2 is FQGNSA in the germline V gene. This CDR3 contains 16 residues. This chain's CDR3 is CASSLGTRGTYNEQFF. CDR3 nucleotide sequence: TGTGCCAGCAGCTTAGGGACTAGGGGGACCTACAATGAGCAGTTCTTC.

The DNA for the CDR3 is TGTGCCAGCAGCGGTGTGGATCAGGACACTGAAGCTTTCTTT. It yields the protein CASSGVDQDTEAFF. The chain couples TRBV7-9 to TRBJ1-1; D is undetermined. The V gene's germline CDR1 is SEHNR and CDR2 FQNEAQ (reference sequence). This CDR3 is 14 amino acids long. The ends were cut back, 5 bases at V and 3 bases at J, with 13 bases in the middle. The full variable domain, completed using reference TRBV7-9 and TRBJ1-1, is DTGVSQNPRHKITKRGQNVTFRCDPISEHNRLYWYRQTLGQGPEFLTYFQNEAQLEKSRLLSDRFSAERPKGSFSTLEIQRTEQGDSAMYLCASSGVDQDTEAFFGQGTRLTVV.

J is TRBJ2-3 and V is TRBV30; 9 nucleotides line up with TRBD2. Germline V gives CDR1 GTSNPN, CDR2 SVGIG (reference sequence). The CDR3 covers 16 residues. Unmatched junction bases numbered 10, after V lost 0 bases and J lost 6 bases. The CDR3 bases are TGTGCCTGGAGTGTGGGGCGGGAGGGCCCGGGGGATACGCAGTATTTT. Protein sequence: CAWSVGREGPGDTQYF. The variable domain in full, completed from reference TRBV30 and TRBJ2-3, reads SQTIHQWPATLVQPVGSPLSLECTVEGTSNPNLYWYRQAAGRGLQLLFYSVGIGQISSEVPQNLSASRPQDRQFILSSKKLLLSDSGFYLCAWSVGREGPGDTQYFGPGTRLTVL.

The chain employs TRBV5-6 and TRBJ2-4; TRBD2 is a possible D gene (6 bases). The V end was cut by 5 bases, the J end by 13 bases, with 16 bases between. Germline-derived CDR1 and CDR2 are SGHDT and YYEEEE. The length of the CDR3 is 12 residues. The CDR3 here is CASSPRGKSQYF. The CDR3 nucleotides read TGTGCCAGCAGTCCCCGGGGGAAGAGCCAGTACTTC.

The J gene is TRBJ2-2, the V gene TRBV13; possibly TRBD2 for D (6 bases). This CDR3 contains 13 residues. Trimming cost V 5 bases and J 8 bases, with 12 bases left between them. CDR1 is PRHDT and CDR2 is FYEKMQ in the germline V gene (reference sequence). The CDR3 sequence is CASSPPGAGELFF. As DNA, the CDR3 is TGTGCCAGCAGCCCCCCGGGAGCTGGGGAGCTGTTTTTT.

The chain links TRBV4-1 to TRBJ2-3, with 9 bases identical to TRBD2. V dropped 3 bases and J dropped 5; count of bases not matched to a gene: 6. This CDR3 contains 15 residues. Germline V gene sequence: CDR1 MGHRA, CDR2 YSYEKL. CDR3 sequence: CASSHSGSVGDTQYF. As DNA, the CDR3 is TGCGCCAGCAGCCATAGCGGGAGTGTAGGAGATACGCAGTATTTT.

V gene TRBV27 combines with J gene TRBJ2-2; 8 bases agree with TRBD2. Germline V gene data show CDR1 as MNHEY and CDR2 as SMNVEV (reference sequence). The V gene end was trimmed by 5 bases and the J gene end by 6 bases; junction bases not matched to a gene: 8. CDR3 length equals 15 residues. The CDR3 protein is CASSRAGEGPGELFF. The DNA of the CDR3 is TGTGCCAGCAGTCGAGCGGGAGAGGGCCCCGGGGAGCTGTTTTTT.

The chain combines TRBV19 with TRBJ2-5, with TRBD2 matching 15 bases. The CDR3 covers 18 residues. CDR1 LNHDA and CDR2 SQIVND come from the germline V gene (reference sequence). Trimming removed 6 bases from V and 0 bases from J; junction bases left unmatched: 8. Here the CDR3 DNA reads TGTGCCAGTAGCCCCGTGGGGACTAGCGGGAGGAACCAAGAGACCCAGTACTTC. Encoded protein: CASSPVGTSGRNQETQYF. Supplemented by reference TRBV19 and TRBJ2-5, the full variable domain reads DGGITQSPKYLFRKEGQNVTLSCEQNLNHDAMYWYRQDPGQGLRLIYYSQIVNDFQKGDIAEGYSVSREKKESFPLTVTSAQKNPTAFYLCASSPVGTSGRNQETQYFGPGTRLLVL.

The chain combines TRBV2 with TRBJ2-3; 11 bases match TRBD2. The germline gives CDR1 SNHLY, CDR2 FYNNEI. V trimming: 4 bases; J trimming: 5 bases; junction bases outside the gene matches: 8. This CDR3 contains 16 residues. The CDR3 DNA reads TGTGCCAGCAGTGGACTAGCGGGAACGCGGGGAGATACGCAGTATTTT. Protein sequence: CASSGLAGTRGDTQYF. The full variable domain, in which reference TRBV2 and TRBJ2-3 provide the parts outside the CDR3, is EPEVTQTPSHQVTQMGQEVILRCVPISNHLYFYWYRQILGQKVEFLVSFYNNEISEKSEIFDDQFSVERPDGSNFTLKIRSTKLEDSAMYFCASSGLAGTRGDTQYFGPGTRLTVL.

The chain employs TRBV6-1 and TRBJ1-5; 7 nucleotides agree with TRBD1. The CDR3 contains 16 residues. Trimming took 2 bases from V and 3 from J; bases not matched to a gene: 7. The germline V gene has CDR1 MNHNS and CDR2 SASEGT. The CDR3 here is CASSEWPGQINQPQHF. For the CDR3, the DNA is TGTGCCAGCAGTGAATGGCCGGGACAGATCAATCAGCCCCAGCATTTT.

The V gene is TRBV9, the J gene TRBJ2-5; possibly TRBD2 for D (8 bases). The J call is in doubt because the DNA end fits TRBJ2-7 better. Germline V lookup: CDR1 SGDLS, CDR2 YYNGEE. The CDR3 consists of 14 residues. CDR3 region: CASSAGLGGSEQYF. The CDR3 DNA reads as TGTGCCAGCAGCGCGGGACTAGGGGGCAGCGAGCAGTACTTC.

V is TRBV6-6 and J is TRBJ1-2; D may be TRBD1 (5 bases). This CDR3 comprises 16 residues. The V end lost 2 bases, the J end lost 8 bases, and 21 bases lay between the germline ends. Germline-derived CDR1 and CDR2 are MNHNY and SVGAGI (reference sequence). This chain's CDR3 is CASSYPPRDWGRGYTF. The CDR3 bases are TGTGCCAGCAGTTACCCTCCCCGGGACTGGGGTAGAGGCTACACCTTC.

The rearrangement uses TRBV5-4 and TRBJ2-7; the D gene is possibly TRBD2 (6 bases). This CDR3 has 15 amino acids. Germline CDR1 and CDR2: SGHNT and YYREEE (reference sequence). Trimming removed 0 bases from V and 3 bases from J, with 13 bases in between. CDR3 amino acids: CASSLGPGANYEQYF. DNA for the CDR3: TGTGCCAGCAGCTTGGGTCCGGGAGCAAACTACGAGCAGTACTTC. The variable domain in full, with the rest retrieved from reference TRBV5-4 and TRBJ2-7, is ETGVTQSPTHLIKTRGQQVTLRCSSQSGHNTVSWYQQALGQGPQFIFQYYREEENGRGNFPPRFSGLQFPNYSSELNVNALELDDSALYLCASSLGPGANYEQYFGPGTRLTVT.

This chain connects TRBV30 to TRBJ2-3; 8 nucleotides match TRBD2. Germline V lookup: CDR1 GTSNPN, CDR2 SVGIG (reference sequence). Trimming removed 2 bases from V and 3 bases from J; junction bases left unmatched: 13. This CDR3 has 17 residues. CDR3 protein: CAWSSKPASGSTDTQYF. CDR3 bases: TGTGCCTGGAGTAGTAAGCCGGCTAGCGGGTCAACAGATACGCAGTATTTT.

The genes are TRBV4-3 and TRBJ2-3; 7 bases match TRBD2. The CDR3 sequence is 15 residues long. V dropped 4 bases and J dropped 3; count of bases not matched to a gene: 7. CDR1 LGHNA and CDR2 YSLEER come from the germline V gene. In nucleotides, the CDR3 is TGCGCCAGCAGCCCGGGCGGGAGTGGTACAGATACGCAGTATTTT. It translates to CASSPGGSGTDTQYF.

V and J are TRBV9 and TRBJ1-1, with 7 bases fitting TRBD1. The V gene's germline CDR1 is SGDLS and CDR2 YYNGEE. J was trimmed by 3 bases and V by 4 bases; bases with no gene match: 6. The length of the CDR3 is 14 residues. The CDR3 region is CASSPGQVYTEAFF. CDR3 in DNA: TGTGCCAGCAGCCCAGGACAGGTATACACTGAAGCTTTCTTT. The complete variable domain, with remaining parts taken from reference TRBV9 and TRBJ1-1, reads DSGVTQTPKHLITATGQRVTLRCSPRSGDLSVYWYQQSLDQGLQFLIQYYNGEERAKGNILERFSAQQFPDLHSELNLSSLELGDSALYFCASSPGQVYTEAFFGQGTRLTVV.

The rearrangement links TRBV11-2 to TRBJ2-7, with a tentative D call TRBD1 (6 bases). Germline CDR1 SGHAT, CDR2 FQNNGV. Trimming pared 4 bases from V and 3 bases from J, leaving 13 bases between. This CDR3 contains 14 residues. The CDR3 coding sequence is TGTGCCAGCAGCTCCGCGACAGGCCGCTACGAGCAGTACTTC. It encodes CASSSATGRYEQYF.

The chain recombines TRBV10-3 with TRBJ2-3, with D possibly being TRBD2 (6 bases). Germline assignment: CDR1 ENHRY and CDR2 SYGVKD. V shed 8 bases and J shed 1 base, with 13 bases lying between them. This CDR3 has 14 amino acids. The CDR3 protein is CAIWKERGTDTQYF. Written as DNA, the CDR3 is TGTGCCATCTGGAAGGAGCGGGGCACAGATACGCAGTATTTT.

CDR3 nucleotides: TGTGCCAGCAGTTACGCGGCAGTCTCCTACAATGAGCAGTTCTTC. It specifies CASSYAAVSYNEQFF. The V call is TRBV6-5, the J call TRBJ2-1, with D unclear. V shed 2 bases and J shed 0 bases, with 8 bases lying between them. The germline V gene encodes CDR1 MNHEY and CDR2 SVGAGI. The CDR3 runs 15 residues.

V is TRBV27 and J is TRBJ2-3; 10 nucleotides agree with TRBD2. Germline CDR1 is MNHEY and CDR2 is SMNVEV (reference sequence). The CDR3 loop spans 15 amino acids. J lost 1 base, V lost 6 bases, and 4 bases had no gene match. The CDR3 nucleotides are TGTGCCAGCAGGCTAGCGGGAGCCCGCACAGATACGCAGTATTTT. Residues: CASRLAGARTDTQYF.

The chain links TRBV2 to TRBJ1-5; 8 bases are a match to TRBD1. V was clipped by 5 bases and J by 9 bases; unmatched bases: 9. The CDR3 consists of 14 residues. Germline-derived CDR1 and CDR2 are SNHLY and FYNNEI. CDR3 sequence (DNA): TGTGCCAGCAGTCCTCAGGGGGCTTATCCGCCCCAGCATTTT. It is translated as CASSPQGAYPPQHF.

This CDR3 is CASSLEGSQPQHF. In nucleotides, the CDR3 is TGTGCCAGCAGCTTAGAAGGGAGTCAGCCCCAGCATTTT. This rearrangement joins TRBV7-2 to TRBJ1-5; unclear D gene. The CDR3 covers 13 residues. The V and J ends lost 1 base and 6 bases respectively, with 7 bases between them. Germline CDR1 is SGHTA and CDR2 is FQGNSA. The full variable domain, rest sourced from reference TRBV7-2 and TRBJ1-5, is GAGVSQSPSNKVTEKGKDVELRCDPISGHTALYWYRQSLGQGLEFLIYFQGNSAPDKSGLPSDRFSAERTGGSVSTLTIQRTQQEDSAVYLCASSLEGSQPQHFGDGTRLSIL.

The rearrangement joins TRBV27 to TRBJ2-2; D remains ambiguous. CDR1 is MNHEY, CDR2 SMNVEV, per germline (reference sequence). V was cut by 5 bases and J by 1 base, with 14 bases left in between. The length of the CDR3 is 16 residues. The CDR3 region is CASSPPGGRNTGELFF. In DNA, the CDR3 is TGTGCCAGCAGTCCCCCTGGCGGCAGGAACACCGGGGAGCTGTTTTTT.